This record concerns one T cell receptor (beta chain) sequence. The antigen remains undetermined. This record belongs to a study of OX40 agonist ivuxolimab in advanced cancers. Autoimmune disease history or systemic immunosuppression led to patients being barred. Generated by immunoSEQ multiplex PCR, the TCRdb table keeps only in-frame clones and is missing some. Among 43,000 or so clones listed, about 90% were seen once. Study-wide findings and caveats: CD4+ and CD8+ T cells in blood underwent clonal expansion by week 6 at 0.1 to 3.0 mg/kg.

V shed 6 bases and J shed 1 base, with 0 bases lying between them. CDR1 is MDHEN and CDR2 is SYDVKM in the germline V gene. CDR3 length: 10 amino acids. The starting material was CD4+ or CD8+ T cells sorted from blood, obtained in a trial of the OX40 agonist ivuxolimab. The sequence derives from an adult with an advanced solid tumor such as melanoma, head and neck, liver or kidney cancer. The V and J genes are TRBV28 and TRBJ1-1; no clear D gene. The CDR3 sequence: CASRNTEAFF. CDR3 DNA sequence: TGTGCCAGCAGGAACACTGAAGCTTTCTTT.